Presented here are 13 T cell receptor beta chains from one specimen sequenced in a study of identifying expanded T cells in peripheral blood. The protocol was immunoSEQ multiplex PCR, while the TCRdb copy is restricted to in-frame clones and leaves out a portion. Here the sample spans approximately 100,000 clones, around nine tenths being singletons. Input material: blood. These receptors were taken from a person aged 18-69 years in good health.

By share of the sample, this clone is medium-sized. V gene TRBV2 combines with J gene TRBJ2-1; perhaps D is TRBD1 or TRBD2 (6 bases each). The CDR3 contains 13 residues. Germline CDR1 SNHLY, CDR2 FYNNEI. The CDR3 protein is CVLGGSSYNEQFF. The DNA of the CDR3 is TGTGTCTTGGGGGGCAGCTCCTACAATGAGCAGTTCTTC.

The chain joins TRBV7-9 to TRBJ2-3; 7 bases are shared with TRBD1. Germline loops: CDR1 SEHNR, CDR2 FQNEAQ (reference sequence). V was clipped by 8 bases and J by 5 bases; unmatched bases: 13. The CDR3 spans 15 residues. The CDR3 reads CASAPRQGRVDTQYF. The DNA of the CDR3 is TGTGCCAGCGCCCCTCGACAGGGACGAGTAGATACGCAGTATTTT.

J is TRBJ2-1 and V is TRBV5-6, with D hard to call. V shed 0 bases and J shed 0 bases, with 7 bases lying between them. Germline loops: CDR1 SGHDT, CDR2 YYEEEE. This CDR3 has 15 amino acids. The CDR3 DNA reads TGTGCCAGCAGCTTGGAGGTGAGCTCCTACAATGAGCAGTTCTTC. Translation gives CASSLEVSSYNEQFF.

This chain connects TRBV12-5 to TRBJ2-7; D is perhaps TRBD1 or TRBD2 (5 bases each). Trimming left V 5 bases short and J 9 bases short, with 11 bases between. Germline V gene sequence: CDR1 LGHNT, CDR2 FRNRAP. The CDR3 consists of 11 residues. The chain's CDR3 is CASGLRDVQYF. Written as DNA, the CDR3 is TGTGCTAGTGGTCTCCGGGACGTGCAGTACTTC.

The rearrangement joins TRBV2 to TRBJ2-7; D gene ambiguous. V was shortened by 5 bases and J by 0 bases, with 8 bases between the two germline ends. This CDR3 region has 13 residues. CDR1 and CDR2 (germline): SNHLY, FYNNEI. In DNA form, the CDR3 reads TGTGCCAGCAGTTCCACATACTCCTACGAGCAGTACTTC. Its protein product is CASSSTYSYEQYF.

The CDR3 region has the DNA TGTGCCAGCAGCGTACAGACTAGCGGGGGACCGAGCACAGATACGCAGTATTTT. Translated: CASSVQTSGGPSTDTQYF. This chain joins TRBV9 and TRBJ2-3; TRBD2 agrees at 12 bases. Germline V gene data show CDR1 as SGDLS and CDR2 as YYNGEE. The length of the CDR3 is 18 residues. The junction had 6 bases not matched to a gene; V was cut back by 1 base and J by 0 bases. The entire variable domain, with the rest obtained from reference TRBV9 and TRBJ2-3, is as follows: DSGVTQTPKHLITATGQRVTLRCSPRSGDLSVYWYQQSLDQGLQFLIQYYNGEERAKGNILERFSAQQFPDLHSELNLSSLELGDSALYFCASSVQTSGGPSTDTQYFGPGTRLTVL.

The chain uses TRBV2 and TRBJ2-5; D unclear. Per germline, CDR1 SNHLY and CDR2 FYNNEI. CDR3 length: 14 amino acids. V lost 4 bases to trimming and J lost 5 bases, with 14 bases between them. The CDR3 DNA sequence: TGTGCCAGCAGTGTTGCAGCTTACACGGAGACCCAGTACTTC. Protein product: CASSVAAYTETQYF.

This chain joins TRBV7-2 and TRBJ2-1, with D unclear. Germline CDR1 reads SGHTA; CDR2 reads FQGNSA. V shed 3 bases and J shed 8 bases, with 5 bases lying between them. The CDR3 has 11 residues. The CDR3 is CASSFYDEQFF. In nucleotides, the CDR3 is TGTGCCAGCAGCTTTTATGATGAGCAGTTCTTC.

V is TRBV5-1 and J is TRBJ2-4; possibly TRBD2 for D (5 bases). Trimming pared 5 bases from V and 3 bases from J, leaving 15 bases between. The CDR3 extends over 15 amino acids. Germline V gives CDR1 SGHRS, CDR2 YFSETQ. CDR3: CASRLWGGGKNIQYF. CDR3 DNA: TGCGCCAGCAGGCTCTGGGGTGGAGGCAAAAACATTCAGTACTTC.

The chain recombines TRBV15 with TRBJ1-2, with a tentative D call TRBD1 (6 bases). V was shortened by 1 base and J by 4 bases, with 10 bases between the two germline ends. Germline-derived CDR1 and CDR2 are LNHNV and YYDKDF (reference sequence). The CDR3 has 14 amino acids. CDR3 in amino acids: CATSRARDTYGYTF. The CDR3 bases are TGTGCCACCAGCAGAGCCCGGGACACCTATGGCTACACCTTC.

Here the CDR3 DNA reads TGTGCCAGCAGGGGGACTAGCGGGGGCCACGGAGATACGCAGTATTTT. This codes for CASRGTSGGHGDTQYF. The chain is built from TRBV6-6 and TRBJ2-3; 14 bases match TRBD2. After removal of 6 bases from V and 5 bases from J, the junction contained 7 bases not matched to a gene. Germline lookup yields CDR1 MNHNY and CDR2 SVGAGI (reference sequence). This CDR3 has 16 amino acids.

The gene calls are TRBV7-2 and TRBJ2-7; a weak D match, TRBD1 (6 bases). The CDR3 is made up of 14 amino acids. Germline-derived CDR1 and CDR2 are SGHTA and FQGNSA. The germline V and J ends were trimmed by 0 bases and 3 bases, with 9 bases remaining between them. The CDR3: CASSLADSYYEQYF. The CDR3 DNA is TGTGCCAGCAGCTTAGCGGACAGCTACTACGAGCAGTACTTC.

The rearrangement uses TRBV7-9 and TRBJ1-2; no firm D call. V was shortened by 2 bases and J by 8 bases, with 12 bases between the two germline ends. The CDR3 is 13 amino acids. The germline V gene has CDR1 SEHNR and CDR2 FQNEAQ (reference sequence). This chain's CDR3 is CASSLPRALGYTF. The CDR3 DNA reads TGTGCCAGCAGCTTACCGAGGGCTTTAGGCTACACCTTC.